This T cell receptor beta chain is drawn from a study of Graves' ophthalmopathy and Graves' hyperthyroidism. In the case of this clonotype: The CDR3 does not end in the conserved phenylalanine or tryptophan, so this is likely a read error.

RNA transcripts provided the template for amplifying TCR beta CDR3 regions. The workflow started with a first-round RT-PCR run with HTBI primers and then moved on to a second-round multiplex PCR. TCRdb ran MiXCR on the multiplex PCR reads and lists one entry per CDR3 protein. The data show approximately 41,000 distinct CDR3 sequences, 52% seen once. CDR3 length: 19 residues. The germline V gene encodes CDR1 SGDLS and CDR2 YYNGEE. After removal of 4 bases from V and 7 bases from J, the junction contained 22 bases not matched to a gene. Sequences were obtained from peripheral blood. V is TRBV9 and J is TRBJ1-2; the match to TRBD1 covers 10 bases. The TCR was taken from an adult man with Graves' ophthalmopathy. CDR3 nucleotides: TGTGCCAGCAGCCCCTATTCCCGCGGGACAGGGGATTTTTGGGGTGGCTACACCTGC. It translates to CASSPYSRGTGDFWGGYTC.